This T cell receptor beta chain was observed in a study of control samples from healthy donors and cancer patients. This clone was observed a handful of times. The CDR3 is 13 amino acids. CDR1 is SGHRS, CDR2 YFSETQ, per germline. V shed 8 bases and J 5 bases; nucleotides not matched to a gene: 8. Profiled with immunoSEQ multiplex PCR; TCRdb holds only in-frame clones, not every one. The table has tens of thousands of clones, roughly 87% seen once. Sequenced material: blood. V usage is TRBV5-1 and J usage is TRBJ2-5; 8 bases fit TRBD1. This clonotype was obtained from a woman in her forties or fifties in good health. Here the CDR3 DNA reads TGCGCCAGTTACGCAGGGGGCCGGGAGACCCAGTACTTC. It yields the protein CASYAGGRETQYF.